The rows below give T cell receptor beta chains drawn from one sample of a study of CD8 T cells in ankylosing spondylitis. TCRdb reanalysed the 5' RACE reads using MiXCR and keeps one entry per CDR3 protein. The sample contains about 320,000 distinct CDR3 sequences, 11% of which appear only once. Sequencing input: blood, either unsorted or a sorted T cell fraction (not recorded which). Receptor source: a female donor with ankylosing spondylitis or in good health (not recorded which). CDR3s include the opening cysteine and the closing phenylalanine or tryptophan. The order of the fields is CDR3 DNA, CDR3 protein, D gene, V gene, J gene, clone size. A D gene is named only where the DNA matches it firmly. Size tells how often a clone was seen (once, few, many) or the class of an expanded clone, and some rows leave it out.

cdr3_nt: TGTGCCAGTAGTATAGAAATACTTCGGACAGGAGGCACAGATACGCAGTATTTT
cdr3_aa: CASSIEILRTGGTDTQYF
d_call: TRBD1
v_call: TRBV19
j_call: TRBJ2-3
clone_size: .

cdr3_nt: TGTGCCAGCAGCTCGACATTAGACAGGGGAAAAAATGAGCAGTTCTTC
cdr3_aa: CASSSTLDRGKNEQFF
d_call: TRBD1
v_call: TRBV5-5
j_call: TRBJ2-1
clone_size: few

cdr3_nt: TGCAGTGCTAGTTCGTTAGCGGGAATCATTCGGGAGACCCAGTACTTC
cdr3_aa: CSASSLAGIIRETQYF
d_call: TRBD2
v_call: TRBV20-1
j_call: TRBJ2-5
clone_size: .

cdr3_nt: TGTGCCAGCAGCTCCTTCAGTAAAGGGGACAGCCGTTTCGGGGAGCAGTACTTC
cdr3_aa: CASSSFSKGDSRFGEQYF
d_call: TRBD1
v_call: TRBV11-1
j_call: TRBJ2-7
clone_size: many

cdr3_nt: TGCGCCAGCAGCTCCTCCGGGACTCCCACAGATACGCAGTATTTT
cdr3_aa: CASSSSGTPTDTQYF
d_call: .
v_call: TRBV5-1
j_call: TRBJ2-3
clone_size: many

cdr3_nt: TGTGCCAGCAGCGCGGGGACAGGGGGCCTTAGCAATCAGCCCCAGCATTTT
cdr3_aa: CASSAGTGGLSNQPQHF
d_call: TRBD1
v_call: TRBV9
j_call: TRBJ1-5
clone_size: few

cdr3_nt: TGTGCCAGCAGTTTCTACCAGGGCCAAGAGACCCAGTACTTC
cdr3_aa: CASSFYQGQETQYF
d_call: .
v_call: TRBV28
j_call: TRBJ2-5
clone_size: many

cdr3_nt: TGCAGCGGCAGGTCGTCCAATGAGCAGTTCTTC
cdr3_aa: CSGRSSNEQFF
d_call: .
v_call: TRBV29-1
j_call: TRBJ2-1
clone_size: many

cdr3_nt: TGTGCCAGCAGCCTAACCGCAGGGGGTCGACTTGATACGCAGTATTTT
cdr3_aa: CASSLTAGGRLDTQYF
d_call: TRBD1
v_call: TRBV7-9
j_call: TRBJ2-3
clone_size: .

cdr3_nt: TGTGCCATCAGTGGGGGGAACGAGCGGGGTCCTTCCTCCTACAATGAGCAGTTCTTC
cdr3_aa: CAISGGNERGPSSYNEQFF
d_call: TRBD2
v_call: TRBV10-3
j_call: TRBJ2-1
clone_size: many

cdr3_nt: TGTGCCAGCAGTTTTCGGAGGAGCGGGGAAAAGACCCAGTACTTC
cdr3_aa: CASSFRRSGEKTQYF
d_call: TRBD2
v_call: TRBV12-3/TRBV12-4
j_call: TRBJ2-5
clone_size: few

cdr3_nt: TGCAGTGCGCTGGGGGCCTCAGATACGCAGTATTTT
cdr3_aa: CSALGASDTQYF
d_call: .
v_call: TRBV20-1
j_call: TRBJ2-3
clone_size: many

cdr3_nt: TGTGCCAGCAGCCAGGGGGGTACTAATGAAAAACTGTTTTTT
cdr3_aa: CASSQGGTNEKLFF
d_call: .
v_call: TRBV3-1
j_call: TRBJ1-4
clone_size: many

cdr3_nt: TGTGCCAGTAGTATCTCCGGGACACTTTACAATGAGCAGTTCTTC
cdr3_aa: CASSISGTLYNEQFF
d_call: .
v_call: TRBV19
j_call: TRBJ2-1
clone_size: many

cdr3_nt: TGTGCTAGCAGCACCGGGACAGTCAATGAGCAGTTCTTC
cdr3_aa: CASSTGTVNEQFF
d_call: TRBD1
v_call: TRBV7-7
j_call: TRBJ2-1
clone_size: many

cdr3_nt: TGCAGTGCTAGAGGCGGGACTGGACTAGCGGGGGGCCCAAGCTCCTACAATGAGCAGTTCTTC
cdr3_aa: CSARGGTGLAGGPSSYNEQFF
d_call: TRBD2
v_call: TRBV20-1
j_call: TRBJ2-1
clone_size: .

cdr3_nt: TGTGCCAGCAGCCCAGACAGCGGGAGATCCTACAATGAGCAGTTCTTC
cdr3_aa: CASSPDSGRSYNEQFF
d_call: TRBD2
v_call: TRBV5-5
j_call: TRBJ2-1
clone_size: .

cdr3_nt: TGCAGTGCTAGAGTGGCGGGGGGTTACACCGGGGAGCTGTTTTTT
cdr3_aa: CSARVAGGYTGELFF
d_call: TRBD2
v_call: TRBV20-1
j_call: TRBJ2-2
clone_size: many

cdr3_nt: TGTGCCAGCATGGTGGGCGGGAACAATGAGCAGTTCTTC
cdr3_aa: CASMVGGNNEQFF
d_call: .
v_call: TRBV27
j_call: TRBJ2-1
clone_size: many

cdr3_nt: TGCAGTGCCCACGGACAGAGACAAGAGACCCAGTACTTC
cdr3_aa: CSAHGQRQETQYF
d_call: .
v_call: TRBV20-1
j_call: TRBJ2-5
clone_size: medium-sized

cdr3_nt: TGCAGTGCTAGAGGCCAGGGGGCTGTGACAGATACGCAGTATTTT
cdr3_aa: CSARGQGAVTDTQYF
d_call: TRBD1
v_call: TRBV20-1
j_call: TRBJ2-3
clone_size: few

cdr3_nt: TGCGCCAGCAGAGAAGTACCGGGAGAAGATACGCAGTATTTT
cdr3_aa: CASREVPGEDTQYF
d_call: .
v_call: TRBV5-1
j_call: TRBJ2-3
clone_size: many

cdr3_nt: TGTGCCAGCAGTTTCTCGGGACCGAAAAACATTCAGTACTTC
cdr3_aa: CASSFSGPKNIQYF
d_call: .
v_call: TRBV12-3/TRBV12-4
j_call: TRBJ2-4
clone_size: .

cdr3_nt: TGCGCCAGCAGCCCGCAGGGTTTGGAGGAGACCCAGTACTTC
cdr3_aa: CASSPQGLEETQYF
d_call: .
v_call: TRBV5-1
j_call: TRBJ2-5
clone_size: many

cdr3_nt: TGCGCCAGCAGCTTGTGGGGCCCGGGAAGCGAGCAGTACTTC
cdr3_aa: CASSLWGPGSEQYF
d_call: .
v_call: TRBV5-1
j_call: TRBJ2-7
clone_size: few

cdr3_nt: TGTCCCAGCAGTTTATCAAACAATGAGCAGTTCTTC
cdr3_aa: CPSSLSNNEQFF
d_call: .
v_call: TRBV28
j_call: TRBJ2-1
clone_size: .

cdr3_nt: TGTGCCAGCAGCCCCCGAGGGACTAGCGGGGGCCATTCCTACAATGAGCAGTTCTTC
cdr3_aa: CASSPRGTSGGHSYNEQFF
d_call: TRBD2
v_call: TRBV11-1
j_call: TRBJ2-1
clone_size: .

cdr3_nt: TGTGCCAGCAGTCCCCGACTAGCGGGAGGTAAAGAGACCCAGTACTTC
cdr3_aa: CASSPRLAGGKETQYF
d_call: TRBD2
v_call: TRBV6-1
j_call: TRBJ2-5
clone_size: few

cdr3_nt: TGTGCCAGCAGCTTAGAAAACTACGAGCAGTACTTC
cdr3_aa: CASSLENYEQYF
d_call: .
v_call: TRBV7-9
j_call: TRBJ2-7
clone_size: few

cdr3_nt: TGTGCCAGCAAGACAGGCGGTCAGCCCCAGCATTTT
cdr3_aa: CASKTGGQPQHF
d_call: .
v_call: TRBV6-2/TRBV6-3
j_call: TRBJ1-5
clone_size: many

cdr3_nt: TGCGCCAGCAGCCACCCTTACACTGAAGCTTTCTTT
cdr3_aa: CASSHPYTEAFF
d_call: .
v_call: TRBV4-1
j_call: TRBJ1-1
clone_size: many

cdr3_nt: TGCGCCAGCAGTGTCAGTATCCCCTACGAGCAGTACTTC
cdr3_aa: CASSVSIPYEQYF
d_call: .
v_call: TRBV5-1
j_call: TRBJ2-7
clone_size: many

cdr3_nt: TGTGCCACCAAGACTAGCGGGGAATACCAAGAGACCCAGTACTTC
cdr3_aa: CATKTSGEYQETQYF
d_call: TRBD2
v_call: TRBV7-9
j_call: TRBJ2-5
clone_size: many

cdr3_nt: TGTGCCAGCAGTCTACTAGGACTAGCGGGAGGGACGAGCACAGATACGCAGTATTTT
cdr3_aa: CASSLLGLAGGTSTDTQYF
d_call: TRBD2
v_call: TRBV27
j_call: TRBJ2-3
clone_size: many

cdr3_nt: TGCAGTGGACGGGCCGGGGGGGCGTACGAGCAGTACTTC
cdr3_aa: CSGRAGGAYEQYF
d_call: TRBD2
v_call: TRBV20-1
j_call: TRBJ2-7
clone_size: .

cdr3_nt: TGCGCCAGCAGCCCGGGAAACAACAATGAGCAGTTCTTC
cdr3_aa: CASSPGNNNEQFF
d_call: .
v_call: TRBV5-1
j_call: TRBJ2-1
clone_size: many

cdr3_nt: TGCGCCAGCAGCTTGGGATCGGCACTAAACAATGAGCAGTTCTTC
cdr3_aa: CASSLGSALNNEQFF
d_call: .
v_call: TRBV5-1
j_call: TRBJ2-1
clone_size: .

cdr3_nt: TGCAGTGCTAGTAGGGCCCCCAATCAGCCCCAGCATTTT
cdr3_aa: CSASRAPNQPQHF
d_call: .
v_call: TRBV20-1
j_call: TRBJ1-5
clone_size: many

cdr3_nt: TGCGCCAGCAGCCAACCTCGGACAGGGTACCACGAGCAGTACTTC
cdr3_aa: CASSQPRTGYHEQYF
d_call: TRBD1
v_call: TRBV4-1
j_call: TRBJ2-7
clone_size: many

cdr3_nt: TGTGCCAGCACCCCTTCGGGGGCCACCGGGGAGCTGTTTTTT
cdr3_aa: CASTPSGATGELFF
d_call: .
v_call: TRBV7-3
j_call: TRBJ2-2
clone_size: few

cdr3_nt: TGCGCCAGCAGCCCCGGGACAGTGGGGATTTATGGCTACACCTTC
cdr3_aa: CASSPGTVGIYGYTF
d_call: TRBD1
v_call: TRBV5-1
j_call: TRBJ1-2
clone_size: many

cdr3_nt: TGTGCCAGCAGGACAGGGGGTACCGCTTTCTTT
cdr3_aa: CASRTGGTAFF
d_call: TRBD1
v_call: TRBV12-3/TRBV12-4
j_call: TRBJ1-1
clone_size: .

cdr3_nt: TGCAGCGTTGAGACAGGGGGTAAAGGCTACACCTTC
cdr3_aa: CSVETGGKGYTF
d_call: TRBD1
v_call: TRBV29-1
j_call: TRBJ1-2
clone_size: many

cdr3_nt: TGTGCCAGCTCACCCCCGGGTGGGGTCACGGGAGGCACTGAAGCTTTCTTT
cdr3_aa: CASSPPGGVTGGTEAFF
d_call: .
v_call: TRBV18
j_call: TRBJ1-1
clone_size: many

cdr3_nt: TGTGCCATTCTCGGGACGGCTAACACCGGGGAGCTGTTTTTT
cdr3_aa: CAILGTANTGELFF
d_call: .
v_call: TRBV10-3
j_call: TRBJ2-2
clone_size: few

cdr3_nt: TGTGCCAGCTGGGATACAGGGGGGGAGACCCAGTACTTC
cdr3_aa: CASWDTGGETQYF
d_call: TRBD1
v_call: TRBV12-3/TRBV12-4
j_call: TRBJ2-5
clone_size: .

cdr3_nt: TGTGCCACCAGCGAAGGGCTCGGAGACACAGATACGCAGTATTTT
cdr3_aa: CATSEGLGDTDTQYF
d_call: .
v_call: TRBV15
j_call: TRBJ2-3
clone_size: many

cdr3_nt: TGCTGTGCCCTCGGCCAGGGAGAGAACAATCAGCCCCAGCATTTT
cdr3_aa: CCALGQGENNQPQHF
d_call: .
v_call: TRBV20-1
j_call: TRBJ1-5
clone_size: .

cdr3_nt: TGCGCCAGCAAGGAGCGGGGGGCCTACAATGAGCAGTTCTTC
cdr3_aa: CASKERGAYNEQFF
d_call: TRBD2
v_call: TRBV5-1
j_call: TRBJ2-1
clone_size: many

cdr3_nt: TGTGCCAGCAGCCAAGCATTAGCCGGGGAGCTGTTTTTT
cdr3_aa: CASSQALAGELFF
d_call: .
v_call: TRBV14
j_call: TRBJ2-2
clone_size: .

cdr3_nt: TGCAGTGCTAGAGATCCCGGGACAGGGGGCGGTGAGCAGTACTTC
cdr3_aa: CSARDPGTGGGEQYF
d_call: TRBD1
v_call: TRBV20-1
j_call: TRBJ2-7
clone_size: many

cdr3_nt: TGCGCCAGCAGTGAGTCGGCCATGGGGACAGATACGCAGTATTTT
cdr3_aa: CASSESAMGTDTQYF
d_call: .
v_call: TRBV10-1
j_call: TRBJ2-3
clone_size: many

cdr3_nt: TGTGCCAGCACCTACCAGACTGCCGCCTACGAGCAGTACTTC
cdr3_aa: CASTYQTAAYEQYF
d_call: .
v_call: TRBV6-2/TRBV6-3
j_call: TRBJ2-7
clone_size: .

cdr3_nt: TGTGCCAGCGCGGGGGGGACGGTAGTTAATCAGCCCCAGCATTTT
cdr3_aa: CASAGGTVVNQPQHF
d_call: .
v_call: TRBV6-1
j_call: TRBJ1-5
clone_size: .

cdr3_nt: TGCGCCAGCAGCGGGGGACTAGCGGGGTACAATGAGCAGTTCTTC
cdr3_aa: CASSGGLAGYNEQFF
d_call: TRBD2
v_call: TRBV5-1
j_call: TRBJ2-1
clone_size: few

cdr3_nt: TGTGCCAGCTCACCTTTGGCTGCGCAGGGAAGCTTACCTGGGGCCAACGTCCTGACTTTC
cdr3_aa: CASSPLAAQGSLPGANVLTF
d_call: .
v_call: TRBV18
j_call: TRBJ2-6
clone_size: .

cdr3_nt: TGCAGCGTTGATGAGGCAGCTGGGGCCAACGTCCTGACTTTC
cdr3_aa: CSVDEAAGANVLTF
d_call: .
v_call: TRBV29-1
j_call: TRBJ2-6
clone_size: many

cdr3_nt: TGTGCCAGCAGTTTCGGCAGGGCCCAAACAAATGAGCAGTTCTTC
cdr3_aa: CASSFGRAQTNEQFF
d_call: .
v_call: TRBV12-3/TRBV12-4
j_call: TRBJ2-1
clone_size: many

cdr3_nt: TGTGCCAGCAGCTTTAGGGGGAGTGGGAACGAGCAGTACTTC
cdr3_aa: CASSFRGSGNEQYF
d_call: .
v_call: TRBV7-2
j_call: TRBJ2-7
clone_size: few

cdr3_nt: TGCGCCAGCAGCCCCGGGGGGGTTGCAGATACGCAGTATTTT
cdr3_aa: CASSPGGVADTQYF
d_call: TRBD2
v_call: TRBV5-1
j_call: TRBJ2-3
clone_size: many